The clone carrying this T cell receptor beta chain was found a few times. Its antigen remains unknown. This may stem from a read error, because a much larger clone lies one nucleotide away. Regarding the study as a whole: Tumor memory CD4+ T cell TCR gene usage clustered with blood and lymph node memory CD4+ cells and lymph node naive CD4+ cells.

Each CDR3 protein is one row after TCRdb ran MiXCR on the 5' RACE reads. Among 32,000 or so distinct CDR3 sequences listed, 20% to 30% were seen once. Treg sorting used a CD4+CD25+CD127-/low gate. The CDR3 runs to 13 residues. Per germline, CDR1 SEHNR and CDR2 FQNEAQ (reference sequence). The genes are TRBV7-9 and TRBJ1-1; D unresolved. The source is a female donor with breast cancer. The sequenced sample consisted of tumor-infiltrating Tregs sorted from the breast tumor. This chain's CDR3 is CASSPRMNSEAFF. DNA of the CDR3: TGTGCCAGCAGCCCCAGGATGAACTCTGAAGCTTTCTTT.